This is a list of T cell receptor beta chains from one sample in a study of shared clonotypes between healthy human individuals. Data came from immunoSEQ multiplex PCR; TCRdb stores just in-frame clones and leaves some out. The sample comprises about 670,000 clones, about 78% of which are singletons, and 1.8% rests with the top ten. The sample comprised memory CD4+ T cells sorted from blood. The receptors were gathered from a woman aged 30 to 39 in good health. Each CDR3 is given with its conserved first and last residue. Rows give clone size only sometimes, using once, few, many, or a class for an expanded clone.

V: TRBV28
size: -
CDR3: CASSPSGSTDTQYF

V: TRBV18
size: -
CDR3: CASSPDSNTEAFF

V: TRBV6-5
size: -
CDR3: CASRGQSTGELFF

V: TRBV6-1
size: -
CDR3: CASSDASRTDTQYF

V: TRBV7-2
size: -
CDR3: CASSLARETQYF

V: TRBV4-2
size: -
CDR3: CASSHQGHSNQPQHF

V: TRBV11-2
size: -
CDR3: CASSLDTEAFF

V: TRBV19
size: -
CDR3: CASSSAGTSGSYEQFF

V: TRBV28
size: once
CDR3: CASSLFSGRPTEQFF

V: TRBV2
size: -
CDR3: CASSGTGSNTGELFF

V: TRBV6-6
size: few
CDR3: CASSFQGTGANVLTF

V: TRBV7-9
size: few
CDR3: CASSLEGQFGGYTF

V: TRBV19
size: -
CDR3: CASSPKGGIQETQYF

V: TRBV7-6
size: -
CDR3: CASSLGTVQFF

V: TRBV6-4
size: few
CDR3: CASSTGQGDSSEQYF

V: TRBV29-1
size: few
CDR3: CSVEGGVRADNEQFF

V: TRBV6-1
size: -
CDR3: CASSESMGDSGNTIYF

V: TRBV28
size: -
CDR3: CASSAPGVYTEAFF

V: TRBV30
size: few
CDR3: CAWSHPGLAGGSYEQYF

V: TRBV18
size: -
CDR3: CASSPGTSGNQPQHF

V: TRBV27
size: -
CDR3: CASSLVGTSGYNEQFF

V: TRBV11-2
size: once
CDR3: CASSPGFLAVSYEQYF

V: TRBV5-8
size: -
CDR3: CASTPHRAGELFF

V: TRBV25-1
size: -
CDR3: CASSEQGTTSSYNEQFF

V: TRBV2
size: -
CDR3: CASMGGIETQYF

V: TRBV6-1
size: -
CDR3: CASRGSWDQPQHF

V: TRBV7-9
size: few
CDR3: CASSQNTWVQYF

V: TRBV15
size: few
CDR3: CATCLAGTDTQYF

V: TRBV5-6
size: -
CDR3: CASSWNGRWEKLFF

V: TRBV5-1
size: few
CDR3: CASSLIREGPYEQYF

V: TRBV13
size: -
CDR3: CASSLKPRTGASSTDTQYF

V: TRBV13
size: -
CDR3: CASSNRGGEQFF

V: TRBV10-3
size: -
CDR3: CAIKAGPNSNQPQHF

V: TRBV18
size: many
CDR3: CASSPRSDPNYGYTF

V: TRBV29-1
size: -
CDR3: CSAEGQFVGDEQFF

V: TRBV7-9
size: -
CDR3: CASSTGQGYEQYF

V: TRBV5-1
size: -
CDR3: CASSLVAGTYEQYF

V: TRBV19
size: -
CDR3: CASRTTGGYYGYTF

V: TRBV2
size: few
CDR3: CASSGGFQRSTDTQYF

V: TRBV7-2
size: -
CDR3: CASSNFGGTGLTDTQYF